A single T cell receptor beta chain is shown here with its context. Here immunoSEQ multiplex PCR was the method, and the copy in TCRdb shows in-frame clones only, minus some. The sample has a few hundred thousand clones; roughly nine tenths are singletons. This record comes from a study of blood T cell repertoires in COVID-19. Study-wide context: COVID-19 samples collected from the United States, Italy and Spain covered acute and convalescent phases. T cells, B-cell-depleted T cells, or PBMCs provided the cDNA or gDNA that served as material.

The ends were cut back, 2 bases at V and 8 bases at J, with 13 bases in the middle. The CDR3 covers 13 residues. The V gene's germline CDR1 is SGHKS and CDR2 YYEKEE (reference sequence). The sequencing sample was made of peripheral blood. This chain joins TRBV5-5 and TRBJ1-2; tentative D call: TRBD1 (5 bases). This TCR derives from a woman in her forties or fifties with acute or convalescent COVID-19. In nucleotides, the CDR3 is TGTGCCAGCAGCTTATACGGGGGAGAAGGCTACACCTTC. The encoded protein is CASSLYGGEGYTF.